The clone carrying this T cell receptor beta chain was recorded at least ten times. What it recognizes is unknown. The V and J ends lost 6 bases and 2 bases respectively, with 17 bases between them. The CDR3 is 16 residues long. Per the germline V gene, CDR1 is MNHEY and CDR2 is SVGEGT. This specimen belongs to a study of response to subunit inactivated influenza vaccine. Whole-study findings and limits: Each seasonal influenza vaccination recruits few new T cells, the authors suggested.

From the RT-PCR reads, TCRdb called clonotypes with MiXCR, one entry per CDR3 protein. The table shows approximately 230,000 distinct CDR3 sequences, with 9% to 15% occurring only once. The clonotype comes from a man in his fifties who received an inactivated influenza vaccine. Sample: non-naive T cells sorted from PBMCs, taken 14 to 15 days before vaccination. The chain employs TRBV6-2 or TRBV6-3 and TRBJ1-5; possibly TRBD1 for D (5 bases). CDR3: CASRGRGRGGNQPQHF. CDR3 DNA: TGTGCCAGCAGGGGTAGGGGCCGGGGAGGCAATCAGCCCCAGCATTTT.